Listed below are T cell receptor beta chains from one sample, sequenced in a study of T cell changes during pregnancy in multiple sclerosis. The table came from immunoSEQ multiplex PCR; TCRdb's copy has only in-frame clones and leaves some out. This table holds 80,000 or so clones, about 91% found once. Material: peripheral blood, obtained before pregnancy. The receptors shown here come from a female donor with multiple sclerosis, enrolled in a pregnancy study. Both conserved end residues are part of each CDR3. Fields, in order: V gene, clone size, D gene, J gene, CDR3 length, CDR3 protein, CDR3 DNA. D genes are given only for firm matches. Rows give clone size only sometimes, using once, few, many, or a class for an expanded clone.

>TRBV2|NA|NA|TRBJ1-2|12
CARSGGNYGYTF
TGTGCCCGTTCGGGGGGAAACTATGGCTACACCTTC
>TRBV5-1|NA|NA|TRBJ2-3|15
CASRYTREGTDTQYF
TGCGCCAGCAGATATACTCGGGAAGGGACAGATACGCAGTATTTT
>TRBV7-6|NA|NA|TRBJ1-6|13
CASSLGAQSPLHF
TGTGCCAGCAGCTTAGGGGCACAATCACCCCTCCACTTT
>TRBV5-1|NA|TRBD1|TRBJ2-2|17
CASSSWPGTGFVGELFF
TGCGCCAGCAGCTCGTGGCCCGGGACAGGATTCGTCGGGGAGCTGTTTTTT
>TRBV2|NA|TRBD1|TRBJ2-7|15
CASSEGQGLSYEQYF
TGTGCCAGCAGTGAGGGACAGGGCCTCTCCTACGAGCAGTACTTC
>TRBV10-3|NA|TRBD2|TRBJ2-3|18
CAISELGLAGHFTDTQYF
TGTGCCATCAGTGAGTTGGGACTAGCGGGGCACTTCACAGATACGCAGTATTTT
>TRBV10-3|NA|NA|TRBJ2-3|13
CAISESISNTQYF
TGTGCCATCAGTGAGTCAATTAGTAATACGCAGTATTTT
>TRBV18|NA|NA|TRBJ2-5|14
CASSVQGGQETQYF
TGTGCCAGCTCGGTCCAGGGGGGCCAAGAGACCCAGTACTTC
>TRBV19|NA|TRBD1|TRBJ1-2|17
CASSSRTGSLTNYGYTF
TGTGCCAGTAGTTCCCGGACAGGGTCCTTAACTAACTATGGCTACACCTTC
>TRBV25-1|NA|NA|TRBJ2-7|13
CASTGLRGGEQYF
TGTGCCAGTACCGGACTACGGGGAGGCGAGCAGTACTTC
>TRBV25-1|NA|TRBD1|TRBJ2-5|14
CASRSRQGRETQYF
TGTGCCAGCAGATCCCGACAGGGGAGAGAGACCCAGTACTTC
>TRBV29-1|NA|NA|TRBJ1-3|13
CSVLGGEANTIYF
TGCAGCGTTTTGGGGGGTGAAGCCAACACCATATATTTT
>TRBV18|NA|NA|TRBJ2-7|16
CASSPTSGTAGGEQYF
TGTGCCAGCTCACCTACTTCCGGGACAGCCGGGGGCGAGCAGTACTTC
>TRBV7-9|NA|TRBD1|TRBJ1-2|14
CASSSQGAGGGYTF
TGTGCCAGCAGCTCACAGGGGGCCGGGGGTGGCTACACCTTC
>TRBV15|NA|NA|TRBJ1-4|15
CATSRGDRTNEKLFF
TGTGCCACCAGCAGAGGCGACAGGACTAATGAAAAACTGTTTTTT
>TRBV7-3|NA|NA|TRBJ2-5|15
CASSLTGTYQETQYF
TGTGCCAGCAGCTTAACTGGCACGTACCAAGAGACCCAGTACTTC
>TRBV7-9|NA|NA|TRBJ1-2|13
CASSLQVNYGYTF
TGTGCCAGCAGCTTACAGGTTAACTATGGCTACACCTTC
>TRBV14|NA|NA|TRBJ2-7|14
CASSQDHRAYEQYF
TGTGCCAGCAGCCAAGATCACAGGGCCTACGAGCAGTACTTC
>TRBV7-9|NA|NA|TRBJ1-1|13
CASSYRVGTEAFF
TGTGCCAGCAGCTACAGGGTTGGCACTGAAGCTTTCTTT
>TRBV13|NA|NA|TRBJ1-1|15
CASSLGRGMNTEAFF
TGTGCCAGCAGCTTGGGCAGGGGCATGAACACTGAAGCTTTCTTT
>TRBV19|once|NA|TRBJ1-5|14
CASTPQVDNQPQHF
TGTGCCAGTACCCCACAGGTTGACAATCAGCCCCAGCATTTT
>TRBV18|NA|TRBD2|TRBJ2-1|18
CASSPNSRTSESYNEQFF
TGTGCCAGCTCACCAAATTCTAGGACTAGCGAGTCTTACAATGAGCAGTTCTTC
>TRBV2|NA|NA|TRBJ1-6|12
CASSDDSSPLHF
TGTGCCAGCAGTGACGACAGTTCACCCCTCCACTTT
>TRBV27|NA|TRBD2|TRBJ2-7|14
CASQSSGGSYEQYF
TGTGCCAGCCAGAGTAGCGGGGGGTCCTACGAGCAGTACTTC
>TRBV6-1|NA|TRBD1|TRBJ1-5|15
CASSERDRINQPQHF
TGTGCCAGCAGTGAACGGGACAGAATCAATCAGCCCCAGCATTTT
>TRBV6-5|once|NA|TRBJ2-7|14
CASSSSMLVPKQYF
TGTGCCAGCAGTTCCTCAATGCTAGTGCCTAAGCAGTACTTC
>TRBV6-1|NA|NA|TRBJ2-7|14
CASSEGGGNGEQYF
TGTGCCAGCAGTGAAGGGGGAGGAAACGGGGAGCAGTACTTC
>TRBV19|NA|TRBD1|TRBJ2-6|17
CASRPDRARAGANVLTF
TGTGCCAGTAGACCAGACAGGGCGAGAGCTGGGGCCAACGTCCTGACTTTC
>TRBV4-1|NA|NA|TRBJ2-3|15
CASSQDSGSTDTQYF
TGCGCCAGCAGCCAAGATTCAGGTAGCACAGATACGCAGTATTTT
>TRBV4-1|NA|NA|TRBJ2-1|14
CASSHSSVLDEQFF
TGCGCCAGCAGCCATTCGTCTGTTCTCGATGAGCAGTTCTTC
>TRBV5-4|NA|NA|TRBJ1-2|13
CASSLSRVAGYTF
TGTGCCAGCAGCCTCTCGCGGGTGGCGGGCTACACCTTC
>TRBV29-1|once|TRBD1|TRBJ1-1|12
CSVGQGGTEAFF
TGCAGCGTTGGACAGGGCGGAACTGAAGCTTTCTTT
>TRBV6-5|few|TRBD1|TRBJ1-1|14
CASSYGDRNTEAFF
TGTGCCAGCAGTTACGGGGACAGGAACACTGAAGCTTTCTTT
>TRBV19|once|TRBD1|TRBJ2-7|13
CASSTRQGYEQYF
TGTGCCAGTAGTACAAGACAGGGCTACGAGCAGTACTTC
>TRBV4-1|NA|NA|TRBJ1-6|13
CASSQETRKNLHF
TGCGCCAGCAGCCAAGAGACCAGGAAGAACCTCCACTTT
>TRBV9|NA|NA|TRBJ1-2|15
CASSPGIERNYGYTF
TGTGCCAGCTCCCCGGGGATAGAGCGAAACTATGGCTACACCTTC
>TRBV5-1|NA|TRBD1|TRBJ2-3|17
CASSPHTGGQSTDTQYF
TGCGCCAGCAGCCCCCATACAGGGGGCCAAAGCACAGATACGCAGTATTTT
>TRBV6-5|NA|NA|TRBJ2-5|13
CASSYRGRETQYF
TGTGCCAGCAGTTACCGGGGAAGGGAGACCCAGTACTTC
>TRBV7-2|NA|TRBD1|TRBJ2-4|17
CASSGAPQGAGGNIQYF
TGTGCCAGCAGCGGGGCTCCCCAGGGGGCCGGGGGAAACATTCAGTACTTC
>TRBV16|NA|TRBD1|TRBJ1-2|17
CASSLSVGQAFNYGYTF
TGTGCCAGCAGCCTTTCTGTCGGACAGGCTTTTAACTATGGCTACACCTTC
>TRBV4-1|NA|TRBD2|TRBJ2-1|16
CASSQYGGVTYNEQFF
TGCGCCAGCAGTCAATACGGGGGGGTAACATACAATGAGCAGTTCTTC
>TRBV6-1|NA|TRBD1|TRBJ2-5|15
CASSDGQGSGETQYF
TGTGCCAGCAGTGACGGACAGGGGAGCGGAGAGACCCAGTACTTC
>TRBV6-1|NA|NA|TRBJ2-5|14
CASRRDGLQETQYF
TGTGCCAGCAGGCGGGACGGCCTCCAAGAGACCCAGTACTTC
>TRBV29-1|NA|TRBD1|TRBJ2-2|15
CSATPGTVNTGELFF
TGCAGCGCCACCCCCGGGACAGTGAACACCGGGGAGCTGTTTTTT
>TRBV19|NA|NA|TRBJ2-7|13
CASSIEGGHEQYF
TGTGCCAGTAGTATAGAGGGAGGACACGAGCAGTACTTC
>TRBV2|few|TRBD1|TRBJ1-5|14
CASRDGQGSQPQHF
TGTGCCAGCAGGGATGGACAGGGAAGCCAGCCCCAGCATTTT
>TRBV30|NA|NA|TRBJ2-5|12
CAWNYIIGTQYF
TGTGCCTGGAACTATATAATCGGGACCCAGTACTTC
>TRBV7-6|NA|TRBD1|TRBJ1-4|17
CASSFGQGGATNEKLFF
TGTGCCAGCAGCTTCGGACAGGGGGGGGCAACTAATGAAAAACTGTTTTTT
>TRBV30|NA|TRBD1|TRBJ1-2|13
CAWSLTGDLGYTF
TGTGCCTGGAGTCTAACAGGGGATCTTGGCTACACCTTC
>TRBV27|NA|TRBD1|TRBJ1-4|15
CASSPGTGGGSMLFF
TGTGCCAGCAGCCCCGGGACAGGGGGCGGCTCAATGCTGTTTTTT
>TRBV30|NA|TRBD2|TRBJ2-5|16
CAWDLGLAGAQETQYF
TGTGCCTGGGACCTCGGACTAGCGGGGGCACAAGAGACCCAGTACTTC